This is a list of T cell receptor beta chains from one sample in a study of post-analysis software for immune sequencing data. MiXCR was run by TCRdb on the PCR reads, yielding one entry per CDR3 protein. Found here are approximately 690,000 distinct CDR3 sequences, around 64% of them singletons; the top ten hold 11%. Source material: blood. The receptors here all came from a girl aged 2 to 10 with multiple sclerosis. The CDR3 runs from the conserved cysteine through the conserved F or W. The D gene is left open where the match is weak. For some rows the clone size is stated as once, few or many, or as a class when expanded; others skip it.

J | D | V | size | DNA | CDR3
TRBJ2-1 | TRBD2 | TRBV12-3/TRBV12-4 | NA | TGTGCCAGCAGTTTAGCTAGCGGGGGGACCAATGAGCAGTTCTTC | CASSLASGGTNEQFF
TRBJ2-7 | NA | TRBV2 | NA | TGTGCCAGCAGTGGAGAGGATATAGGGCACCACGAGCAGTACTTC | CASSGEDIGHHEQYF
TRBJ2-3 | NA | TRBV2 | NA | TGTGCCAGCAGTGACCTGAGTACGCAGTATTTT | CASSDLSTQYF
TRBJ2-3 | NA | TRBV5-1 | NA | TGCGCCAGCAGCTTAAAATCCCCTGGGCATACGCAGTATTTT | CASSLKSPGHTQYF
TRBJ2-4 | NA | TRBV7-2 | NA | TGTGCCAGCACCGCCGGAGGGGGTACCAAAAACATTCAGTACTTC | CASTAGGGTKNIQYF
TRBJ2-3 | NA | TRBV24-1 | NA | TGTGCCACCAGTGATTTGGGGGGCGGGGATACGCAGTATTTT | CATSDLGGGDTQYF
TRBJ2-1 | TRBD2 | TRBV7-2 | few | TGTGCCAGCAGCTTAGCAGTCGCGGGGGACTACAATGAGCAGTTCTTC | CASSLAVAGDYNEQFF
TRBJ2-1 | NA | TRBV20-1 | NA | TGCAGTGCTTCGGGACCACCGTCCTACAATGAGCAGTTCTTC | CSASGPPSYNEQFF
TRBJ2-1 | TRBD1 | TRBV6-1 | NA | TGTGCCAGCAGTAACAGGGGGGCTTATGACAATGAGCAGTTCTTC | CASSNRGAYDNEQFF
TRBJ2-7 | TRBD2 | TRBV12-3/TRBV12-4 | NA | TGTGCCAGCCGCCGCGCTAGCGGTTCCTACGAGCAGTACTTC | CASRRASGSYEQYF
TRBJ2-5 | NA | TRBV5-1 | NA | TGCGCCAGCAGACCGGGACTGCCACAAGAGACCCAGTACTTC | CASRPGLPQETQYF
TRBJ1-1 | TRBD1 | TRBV6-5 | NA | TGTGCCAGCAGTTACGGAAGCTCAGGGGGGACTGAAGCTTTCTTT | CASSYGSSGGTEAFF
TRBJ1-1 | NA | TRBV2 | NA | TGTGCCAGCAGTGAATTTACAGCCGTGGAAGCTTTCTTT | CASSEFTAVEAFF
TRBJ2-7 | TRBD2 | TRBV15 | NA | TGTGCCACCAGCGGGACTAGCGGATACTCCTACGAGCAGTACTTC | CATSGTSGYSYEQYF
TRBJ2-3 | TRBD1 | TRBV12-3/TRBV12-4 | NA | TGTGCCAGCAGTGGGGGAAGGGGACAGCTCGACACAGATACGCAGTATTTT | CASSGGRGQLDTDTQYF
TRBJ2-3 | TRBD2 | TRBV7-9 | few | TGTGCCAGCAGCTTAACTAGCGGGCGCCACACAGATACGCAGTATTTT | CASSLTSGRHTDTQYF
TRBJ2-5 | NA | TRBV5-6 | NA | TGTGCCAGCAGCTTCTCGCTGGAGACCCAGTACTTC | CASSFSLETQYF
TRBJ2-1 | NA | TRBV12-3/TRBV12-4 | once | TGTGCCAGCAGTTTGATAGGCCAGGGCGACAATGAGCAGTTCTTC | CASSLIGQGDNEQFF
TRBJ2-7 | NA | TRBV29-1 | NA | TGCAGCGCGCACTCAGGGACCAACGAGCAGTACTTC | CSAHSGTNEQYF
TRBJ2-5 | TRBD1 | TRBV12-3/TRBV12-4 | few | TGTGCCAGCAGTTTAGCGCACGGGTCACAGGGGGCAGAGACCCAGTACTTC | CASSLAHGSQGAETQYF
TRBJ2-1 | TRBD1 | TRBV5-6 | NA | TGTGCCAGCAGCTTGGTTTACAGGTGGGACAGCATCTACAATGAGCAGTTCTTC | CASSLVYRWDSIYNEQFF
TRBJ2-1 | TRBD1 | TRBV12-3/TRBV12-4 | NA | TGTGCCAGCGGGATGGGACAGGCCTACAATGAGCAGTTCTTC | CASGMGQAYNEQFF
TRBJ1-6 | NA | TRBV27 | NA | TGTGCCAGCAGTTCTAGGATCGACCCACTCCTAAATTCACCCCTCCACTTT | CASSSRIDPLLNSPLHF
TRBJ2-7 | NA | TRBV7-3 | NA | TGTGCCAGCAGCTTAACGGACGGATTCGAGCAGTACTTC | CASSLTDGFEQYF
TRBJ2-3 | TRBD2 | TRBV7-2 | NA | TGTGCCAGCAGCCTGGGACTAGCGGGGGCCCGGAGGGATACGCAGTATTTT | CASSLGLAGARRDTQYF
TRBJ1-2 | NA | TRBV7-9 | NA | TGTGCCAGCAGCTCACCGCGCAGCAAGGACTATGGCTACACCTTC | CASSSPRSKDYGYTF
TRBJ2-7 | NA | TRBV11-2 | NA | TGTGCCAGCAGCTTAGATCTCTCGAGCGTTCTCTACGAGCAGTACTTC | CASSLDLSSVLYEQYF
TRBJ1-2 | NA | TRBV6-1 | few | TGTGCCAGCAGTGAAGTCCATGGCTACACCTTC | CASSEVHGYTF
TRBJ2-5 | TRBD1 | TRBV12-3/TRBV12-4 | few | TGTGCCAGCAGGGAAGGGACAGGGGCCGGAGGGACCCAGTACTTC | CASREGTGAGGTQYF
TRBJ2-1 | NA | TRBV5-1 | NA | TGCGCCAGCAGCTCCAGCCGAAGCTCCTACAATGAGCAGTTCTTC | CASSSSRSSYNEQFF
TRBJ2-1 | NA | TRBV20-1 | NA | TGCAGTGCGCCTCAGAGTAATGAGCAGTTCTTC | CSAPQSNEQFF
TRBJ2-3 | NA | TRBV5-1 | NA | TGCGCCAGCAGCTCAAGAGGTGTAGGGGCGCGAGGAGATACGCAGTATTTT | CASSSRGVGARGDTQYF
TRBJ1-2 | TRBD1 | TRBV19 | once | TGTGCCAGTAGTAAAGGACAGGGGAGCGGTGGCTACACCTTC | CASSKGQGSGGYTF
TRBJ2-5 | TRBD2 | TRBV4-3 | NA | TGCGCCAGCAGCCAAGACTCTTTAGCGGGGGGGCGAGGTGAGACCCAGTACTTC | CASSQDSLAGGRGETQYF
TRBJ2-5 | NA | TRBV20-1 | NA | TGCAGTGCTAGAGATTCGGCTAGCCCGGGAGAGACCCAGTACTTC | CSARDSASPGETQYF
TRBJ1-1 | NA | TRBV7-9 | once | TGTGCCAGCAGCTCCTCGGCCGTCACTGAAGCTTTCTTT | CASSSSAVTEAFF
TRBJ1-1 | TRBD1 | TRBV20-1 | NA | TGCAGTGCTTGGCTGCGATTGAGACGGGGACAGCGCTTTCTCGAGGACACTGAAGCTTTCTTT | CSAWLRLRRGQRFLEDTEAFF
TRBJ2-3 | TRBD1 | TRBV20-1 | once | TGCAGTGCTAGATCAGGGGGCCGAAGAGATACGCAGTATTTT | CSARSGGRRDTQYF
TRBJ1-2 | NA | TRBV10-3 | NA | TGTGCCATCAGTGAGCGGCAGGGTATCTATGGCTACACCTTC | CAISERQGIYGYTF
TRBJ1-1 | NA | TRBV2 | NA | TGTGCCAGCAGTGAGGTCAGGGGGAACACTGAAGCTTTCTTT | CASSEVRGNTEAFF
TRBJ2-1 | NA | TRBV6-1 | NA | TGTGCCAGCAGTGATTGGGGGGCAGGGAATGAGCAGTTCTTC | CASSDWGAGNEQFF
TRBJ2-7 | TRBD1 | TRBV20-1 | NA | TGCAGTGTCCCGGGACAGGGCACCTACGAGCAGTACTTC | CSVPGQGTYEQYF
TRBJ2-3 | TRBD2 | TRBV7-2 | NA | TGTGCCAGCAGCCACGGGACTAGCGGCCCGGGGATAGATACGCAGTATTTT | CASSHGTSGPGIDTQYF
TRBJ2-3 | TRBD2 | TRBV7-3 | NA | TGTGCCAGCAGCCAAAGCGGGAGATCAGATACGCAGTATTTT | CASSQSGRSDTQYF
TRBJ1-2 | NA | TRBV30 | NA | TGTGCCTGGAGTGTGCGGGTTGGTGGCTACACCTTC | CAWSVRVGGYTF
TRBJ2-7 | TRBD2 | TRBV7-6 | few | TGTGCCAGCAGCAAAGGGCGGGAGAGAACCTACGAGCAGTACTTC | CASSKGRERTYEQYF
TRBJ2-3 | NA | TRBV6-5 | few | TGTGCCAGCAGTTACCAGCAGGGTTCAGATACGCAGTATTTT | CASSYQQGSDTQYF
TRBJ2-5 | TRBD2 | TRBV12-3/TRBV12-4 | few | TGTGCCAGTAGTCTTAGCGGGCTTCAAGAGACCCAGTACTTC | CASSLSGLQETQYF
TRBJ1-1 | NA | TRBV29-1 | NA | TGCAGCGTTGCACATCTGAGGAACACTGAAGCTTTCTTT | CSVAHLRNTEAFF
TRBJ2-3 | NA | TRBV7-6 | NA | TGTGCCAGCAGCTTGAAGGCGACAGATACGCAGTATTTT | CASSLKATDTQYF
TRBJ1-1 | NA | TRBV13 | few | TGTGCCAGCAGCTTTCGTCCGAACACTGAAGCTTTCTTT | CASSFRPNTEAFF
TRBJ2-3 | TRBD2 | TRBV20-1 | few | TGCAGTGCTAGAATTCCCCTAGCGGGAGCAGATACGCAGTATTTT | CSARIPLAGADTQYF
TRBJ1-2 | TRBD1 | TRBV6-1 | NA | TGTGCCAGCAGCCGAGGACAGGGGGCGAGTAACTTCTATGGCTACACCTTC | CASSRGQGASNFYGYTF
TRBJ2-1 | NA | TRBV7-2 | NA | TGTGCCAGCAGCTTATGGCTAGCTCCTAGAGACAATGAGCAGTTCTTC | CASSLWLAPRDNEQFF
TRBJ2-1 | TRBD2 | TRBV27 | few | TGTGCCAGCAGTGAAGATCGGACTAGCGGGGCCAATGAGCAGTTCTTC | CASSEDRTSGANEQFF
TRBJ1-2 | TRBD1 | TRBV29-1 | NA | TGCAGCGTCCTCCTGACAGGGACAAGTGGCTACACCTTC | CSVLLTGTSGYTF
TRBJ2-3 | TRBD2 | TRBV5-1 | once | TGCGCCAGCAGACTTCCCGCTAGCGGGAGGGCCAGGGAAGATGATACGCAGTATTTT | CASRLPASGRAREDDTQYF
TRBJ1-6 | NA | TRBV27 | NA | TGTGCCAGCAGTACCCATTCAGGGTACTCACCCCTCCACTTT | CASSTHSGYSPLHF
TRBJ1-3 | NA | TRBV7-2 | NA | TGTGCCAGCAGCTTAGAGGGGCCAGGGGCGCACTCTGGAAACACCATATATTTT | CASSLEGPGAHSGNTIYF
TRBJ2-5 | NA | TRBV29-1 | NA | TGCAGCGTTGTCGGGCTATACCCCCAAGAGACCCAGTACTTC | CSVVGLYPQETQYF